Each of the 27 T cell receptor beta chains below was sequenced from the same sample in a study of blood T cell repertoires in COVID-19. Clones were sequenced by immunoSEQ multiplex PCR, and TCRdb holds only the in-frame ones, with some missing. Among around 300,000 clones listed, 75% to 90% were seen once. The specimen was peripheral blood. These receptors all stem from a woman aged 35 to 49 who had recovered from COVID-19.

This chain connects TRBV29-1 to TRBJ2-4; 10 nucleotides align to TRBD1. The CDR3 covers 15 residues. The V gene end was trimmed by 4 bases and the J gene end by 8 bases; junction bases not matched to a gene: 11. Per the germline V gene, CDR1 is SQVTM and CDR2 is ANQGSEA. DNA for the CDR3: TGCAGCGTTGGCGGACAGGGGGGTTATGGGGACATTCAGTACTTC. Translating it yields CSVGGQGGYGDIQYF.

A single count supports this clone. The chain combines TRBV15 with TRBJ2-3, with 9 bases fitting TRBD2. Germline CDR1 reads LNHNV; CDR2 reads YYDKDF (reference sequence). CDR3 size: 17 residues. With V trimmed by 0 bases and J by 2 bases, 6 bases remained unmatched. The chain's CDR3 is CATSRDLLAGTTDTQYF. The DNA of the CDR3 is TGTGCCACCAGCAGAGATCTCCTAGCGGGGACCACAGATACGCAGTATTTT.

In its sample, this clone was seen once. The J gene is TRBJ2-3, the V gene TRBV11-3, with 9 nucleotides matching TRBD1. V trimming: 2 bases; J trimming: 8 bases; junction bases outside the gene matches: 5. Per the germline V gene, CDR1 is SGHNT and CDR2 is YENEEA. This CDR3 spans 14 amino acids. The CDR3 reads CASSLTGGMSTQYF. In nucleotides, the CDR3 is TGTGCCAGCAGCTTAACAGGGGGCATGAGTACGCAGTATTTT. The full variable domain, its missing parts supplied by reference TRBV11-3 and TRBJ2-3, is EAGVVQSPRYKIIEKKQPVAFWCNPISGHNTLYWYLQNLGQGPELLIRYENEEAVDDSQLPKDRFSAERLKGVDSTLKIQPAELGDSAVYLCASSLTGGMSTQYFGPGTRLTVL.

The chain has TRBV28 and TRBJ2-3, with D possibly matching TRBD2 (6 bases). The length of the CDR3 is 14 residues. Deletions cut 3 bases from V and 4 bases from J, with 11 bases between. Germline CDR1 and CDR2: MDHEN and SYDVKM. CDR3 DNA sequence: TGTGCCAGCAGTTTCCCGGGAGCAGCAGATACGCAGTATTTT. This sequence encodes CASSFPGAADTQYF. The variable domain in full, completed from reference TRBV28 and TRBJ2-3, reads DVKVTQSSRYLVKRTGEKVFLECVQDMDHENMFWYRQDPGLGLRLIYFSYDVKMKEKGDIPEGYSVSREKKERFSLILESASTNQTSMYLCASSFPGAADTQYFGPGTRLTVL.

The V call is TRBV5-1, the J call TRBJ2-7; 8 bases agree with TRBD1. From germline, CDR1 is SGHRS and CDR2 YFSETQ. The V gene end was trimmed by 0 bases and the J gene end by 0 bases; junction bases not matched to a gene: 5. The length of the CDR3 is 16 residues. The chain's CDR3 is CASSLGTGMGSYEQYF. The CDR3 DNA sequence: TGCGCCAGCAGCTTGGGGACAGGGATGGGCTCCTACGAGCAGTACTTC.

V and J are TRBV12-3 or TRBV12-4 and TRBJ1-5; D is unresolved. V shed 6 bases and J shed 0 bases, with 3 bases lying between them. This CDR3 spans 12 amino acids. The CDR3 bases are TGTGCCAGCAGATATAGCAATCAGCCCCAGCATTTT. Amino acids: CASRYSNQPQHF.

V and J are TRBV19 and TRBJ2-3, with 14 bases aligning to TRBD2. Germline V gene lookup returns CDR1 LNHDA and CDR2 SQIVND (reference sequence). The CDR3 has 18 amino acids. Unmatched junction bases numbered 8, after V lost 4 bases and J lost 2 bases. The CDR3 reads CASSRLAGGLKDTDTQYF. DNA for the CDR3: TGTGCCAGTAGTAGACTAGCGGGAGGGCTAAAAGACACAGATACGCAGTATTTT.

The chain employs TRBV2 and TRBJ1-4; D gene ambiguous. Germline V lookup: CDR1 SNHLY, CDR2 FYNNEI. V was trimmed by 6 bases and J by 8 bases, leaving 10 bases between them. This CDR3 is 12 amino acids long. The CDR3 DNA follows: TGTGCCAGCAGCGTGGGGAGCGAAAAACTGTTTTTT. This gives the protein CASSVGSEKLFF.

V usage is TRBV18 and J usage is TRBJ1-2, with 7 bases identical to TRBD1. Germline V lookup: CDR1 KGHSH, CDR2 LQKENI. Trimming took 2 bases from V and 4 from J; bases not matched to a gene: 13. This CDR3 spans 17 amino acids. CDR3 region: CASSPIPQGGLPYGYTF. Here the CDR3 DNA reads TGTGCCAGCTCACCAATCCCCCAGGGGGGATTACCCTATGGCTACACCTTC. The whole variable domain, filled in from reference TRBV18 and TRBJ1-2, reads NAGVMQNPRHLVRRRGQEARLRCSPMKGHSHVYWYRQLPEEGLKFMVYLQKENIIDESGMPKERFSAEFPKEGPSILRIQQVVRGDSAAYFCASSPIPQGGLPYGYTFGSGTRLTVV.

The rearrangement links TRBV9 to TRBJ1-3; D is ambiguous. The CDR3 has 14 amino acids. Trimming cost V 2 bases and J 2 bases, with 8 bases left between them. The germline V gene has CDR1 SGDLS and CDR2 YYNGEE. As DNA, the CDR3 is TGTGCCAGCAGCGTGGCTGTCACTGGAAACACCATATATTTT. This sequence encodes CASSVAVTGNTIYF.

The rearrangement uses TRBV12-5 and TRBJ2-5; no clear D gene. Germline V gives CDR1 LGHNT, CDR2 FRNRAP. The CDR3 contains 13 residues. Trimming cost V 5 bases and J 2 bases, with 9 bases left between them. This CDR3 reads CASGRTEQETQYF. CDR3 bases: TGTGCTAGTGGTCGTACAGAACAAGAGACCCAGTACTTC.

The chain couples TRBV13 to TRBJ2-3; no clear D. V gave up 3 bases and J gave up 5 bases, with 12 bases separating them. This CDR3 comprises 14 residues. In germline, CDR1 is PRHDT, CDR2 FYEKMQ (reference sequence). The CDR3 bases are TGTGCCAGCAGCTTGTCTACGTCGGGAGATACGCAGTATTTT. Residues: CASSLSTSGDTQYF. The variable domain in full, completed from reference TRBV13 and TRBJ2-3, reads AAGVIQSPRHLIKEKRETATLKCYPIPRHDTVYWYQQGPGQDPQFLISFYEKMQSDKGSIPDRFSAQQFSDYHSELNMSSLELGDSALYFCASSLSTSGDTQYFGPGTRLTVL.

The CDR3 reads CASGLAGTGGEKLFF. DNA of the CDR3: TGTGCTAGTGGTTTGGCCGGGACAGGGGGTGAAAAACTGTTTTTT. The chain recombines TRBV12-5 with TRBJ1-4; 11 bases agree with TRBD1. This CDR3 has 15 amino acids. Per germline, CDR1 LGHNT and CDR2 FRNRAP. J lost 7 bases, V lost 1 base, and 2 bases had no gene match.

The chain links TRBV6-1 to TRBJ2-7, with D possibly matching TRBD1 (5 bases). V was shortened by 1 base and J by 2 bases, with 9 bases between the two germline ends. The CDR3 consists of 14 residues. The V gene's germline CDR1 is MNHNS and CDR2 SASEGT. CDR3: CASSEGGNAYEQYF. The DNA of the CDR3 is TGTGCCAGCAGTGAAGGGGGCAATGCCTACGAGCAGTACTTC.

V usage is TRBV7-7 and J usage is TRBJ2-1; 11 bases fit TRBD2. Germline CDR1 and CDR2: SSHAT and FNYEAQ (reference sequence). The ends lost 5 bases at V and 4 bases at J; junction bases unmatched: 4. The CDR3 runs 15 residues. The CDR3 spells CASSPTSGSYNEQFF. CDR3 coding DNA: TGTGCCAGCAGCCCTACTAGCGGGAGTTACAATGAGCAGTTCTTC.

This clone was seen just once. V gene TRBV23-1 combines with J gene TRBJ2-5, with a possible D match to TRBD1 (8 bases). TRBV23-1 is an ORF; its function is uncertain. The CDR3 spans 17 residues. The V end was cut by 1 base, the J end by 7 bases, with 22 bases between. CDR3 amino acids: CASSQWRERHRGGTQYF. The CDR3 nucleotides are TGCGCCAGCAGTCAATGGCGCGAGCGGCACAGGGGGGGGACCCAGTACTTC.

The rearrangement links TRBV6-5 to TRBJ1-1, with 10 bases matching TRBD1. Germline V gene data show CDR1 as MNHEY and CDR2 as SVGAGI. J gave up 5 bases and V 0 bases, and 3 bases lay outside the gene matches. This CDR3 spans 15 amino acids. CDR3 DNA: TGTGCCAGCAGTTACTCGGGACAGGGGCGAACTGAAGCTTTCTTT. This translates into CASSYSGQGRTEAFF.

This chain connects TRBV19 to TRBJ1-5; TRBD1 matches at 8 bases. The CDR3 extends over 13 amino acids. Trimming took 5 bases from V and 5 from J; bases not matched to a gene: 2. Germline-derived CDR1 and CDR2 are LNHDA and SQIVND (reference sequence). CDR3 sequence reads: CASSLDRDQPQHF. DNA for the CDR3: TGTGCCAGTAGTTTGGACAGGGATCAGCCCCAGCATTTT.

This chain joins TRBV30 and TRBJ2-7, with TRBD1 identical over 10 bases. CDR3 length: 14 residues. Trimming took 2 bases from V and 1 from J; bases not matched to a gene: 2. CDR1 GTSNPN and CDR2 SVGIG come from the germline V gene (reference sequence). The CDR3 loop reads CAWSWGQGSYEQYF. CDR3 sequence (DNA): TGTGCCTGGAGTTGGGGACAGGGGTCCTACGAGCAGTACTTC.

The chain recombines TRBV10-2 with TRBJ1-1; 8 nucleotides agree with TRBD1. CDR1 is WSHSY and CDR2 is SAAADI in the germline V gene. V lost 4 bases, J lost 7 bases, and 5 bases stayed unmatched. The CDR3 is made up of 13 amino acids. CDR3 residues: CASSGTGSGEAFF. In DNA form, the CDR3 reads TGCGCCAGCAGTGGGACAGGGTCGGGTGAAGCTTTCTTT.

V gene TRBV27 combines with J gene TRBJ2-1; no definite D call. V lost 2 bases to trimming and J lost 9 bases, with 8 bases between them. This CDR3 spans 12 amino acids. The germline V gene encodes CDR1 MNHEY and CDR2 SMNVEV (reference sequence). As DNA, the CDR3 is TGTGCCAGCAGTTTAGATTCGCGTGAGCAGTTCTTC. Translation: CASSLDSREQFF.

The chain joins TRBV18 to TRBJ1-6; the match to TRBD1 covers 7 bases. After removal of 4 bases from V and 5 bases from J, the junction contained 8 bases not matched to a gene. Per germline, CDR1 KGHSH and CDR2 LQKENI. The CDR3 consists of 16 residues. The CDR3 reads CASSRTGTANNSPLHF. CDR3 bases: TGTGCCAGCTCACGAACCGGGACAGCAAATAATTCACCCCTCCACTTT.

This clone came up once. CDR3 amino acids: CASSQSRGNEQYF. CDR3 coding DNA: TGCGCCAGCAGCCAAAGTAGGGGGAACGAGCAGTACTTC. The V call is TRBV4-1, the J call TRBJ2-7, with D perhaps TRBD1 (6 bases). Germline V gene sequence: CDR1 MGHRA, CDR2 YSYEKL. The CDR3 consists of 13 residues. Trimming took off 2 bases at V and 5 bases at J, with 10 bases between the two ends.

This chain links TRBV6-1 with TRBJ2-5, with 8 nucleotides matching TRBD1. The V gene's germline CDR1 is MNHNS and CDR2 SASEGT. This CDR3 region has 15 residues. The junction had 8 bases not matched to a gene; V was cut back by 3 bases and J by 5 bases. The CDR3 region is CASSEGRTGRETQYF. DNA of the CDR3: TGTGCCAGCAGTGAGGGTCGGACAGGGAGGGAGACCCAGTACTTC.

This chain joins TRBV19 and TRBJ2-1, with 8 bases matching TRBD2. There are 15 residues in the CDR3. J lost 3 bases, V lost 4 bases, and 5 bases had no gene match. The V gene's germline CDR1 is LNHDA and CDR2 SQIVND (reference sequence). CDR3 coding DNA: TGTGCCAGTAGTAAGGGGACTAGAGGCTACAATGAGCAGTTCTTC. Translated, it gives CASSKGTRGYNEQFF.

The chain couples TRBV2 to TRBJ1-2; 9 bases are shared with TRBD1. From germline, CDR1 is SNHLY and CDR2 FYNNEI. The J segment lost 6 bases and the V segment lost 7 bases, leaving 6 bases of the junction unmatched. The length of the CDR3 is 13 residues. CDR3 protein: CASTPQGANGYTF. In nucleotides, the CDR3 is TGTGCCAGCACCCCACAGGGGGCGAATGGCTACACCTTC.

J is TRBJ2-3 and V is TRBV5-1; 11 bases map to TRBD1. The CDR3 spans 17 residues. V lost 4 bases to trimming and J lost 3 bases; unmatched junction nucleotides: 10. Germline values: CDR1 SGHRS, CDR2 YFSETQ. CDR3 residues: CASSGGQGVIGTDTQYF. In nucleotides, the CDR3 is TGCGCCAGCAGCGGGGGACAGGGGGTCATCGGAACAGATACGCAGTATTTT.